The entry below gives a single TCR beta chain sequence along with its context. The target antigen is unknown. Its ends do not fully match the called genes, so a read error is possible. RNA in amounts of roughly 0.45 to 1 ug was reverse transcribed with random hexamers. With immunoSEQ multiplex PCR, TCR beta CDR3 was amplified across 54 Vbeta and 13 Jbeta. TCRdb recomputed calls from the immunoSEQ multiplex PCR reads with MiXCR, one row per CDR3 protein. The data contain under 200,000 distinct CDR3 sequences, roughly 92% of them seen just once; the ten biggest clones take up roughly 0.12%. Through negative isolation, CD4+ and CD8+ T cells were obtained, while TEMRA cells were enriched using FACS. The CDR3 totals 13 residues. The germline V gene has CDR1 LGHDT and CDR2 YNNKEL (reference sequence). The record originates from a study of CD8 T cells in Susac syndrome. Whole-study results and caveats: In Susac patients, clonal expansion was not detected in CD4+ cells. Acknowledgment was made by the study that its TCR sequencing and HLA analysis involved a relatively small number of individuals.

This TCR was sampled from a human donor with Susac syndrome. The rearrangement links TRBV3-1 to TRBJ2-3; D gene unclear. Specimen: CD4+ T cells from PBMCs. CDR3 nucleotides: TGTGCCAGCAGCCAAGGGAACTCAGATGCGCAGTATTTT. It codes for CASSQGNSDAQYF.